The clone carrying this T cell receptor (beta chain) was found a few times. V was trimmed by 4 bases and J by 2 bases, leaving 12 bases between them. The CDR3 has 13 residues. Germline V gene sequence: CDR1 SQVTM, CDR2 ANQGSEA. This record comes from a study of beta chain features in type 1 diabetes. The sequenced template was cDNA made from the entire isolated RNA. Using immunoSEQ multiplex PCR, the repertoire was profiled, and TCRdb retains in-frame clones only, with some absent. Of some 230,000 clones detected, about 9.3% appear once; the ten largest clones hold 0.034%. The rearrangement joins TRBV29-1 to TRBJ2-7; a possible D gene is TRBD2 (6 bases). The clonotype was recovered from a woman under 30 in good health. The material sequenced was naive CD4+ T cells from blood. CDR3 in DNA: TGCAGCGTTGTTGGAGGGATCACCTACGAGCAGTACTTC. Translating gives CSVVGGITYEQYF.